This T cell receptor (beta chain) was recovered during a study of Ad26.COV2.S vaccination and SARS-CoV-2 variants. Study-wide background: Donor participated within the Ad26.COV2.S arm of the COV1001 trial. General observations from the study: Assessments of TCR breadth and depth may have underestimated the total T cell responses. Once vaccination had occurred, spike-specific CD8+ and CD4+ T cell responses reportedly showed substantial breadth. Vaccinees displayed broader spike-specific TCR repertoires than placebo recipients.

Indicated treatment: some 20 received Ad26.COV2.S at low or high dose, single or two shots; about five received placebo; per-sample allocation not given. Specimen acquisition occurred on day 63 following the initial vaccine or placebo injection. V lost 7 bases and J 0 bases, leaving 17 bases between the germline ends. Germline CDR1 and CDR2: SGHVS and FQNEAQ. The CDR3 covers 16 residues. Sequenced by immunoSEQ multiplex PCR; TCRdb stores in-frame clones only, minus some. The data hold 380,000 or so clones, with 75% to 90% observed a single time. In regard to this clone: Its specificity is not known.

This sample comprised peripheral blood, obtained in a trial of Ad26.COV2.S vaccine versus placebo. The chain couples TRBV7-8 to TRBJ2-3; D possibly corresponds to TRBD2 (6 bases). This clonotype originated in a person between 18 and 65 years old who received the Ad26.COV2.S COVID-19 vaccine or a placebo. CDR3: CASTRRLTRSTDTQYF. Here the CDR3 DNA reads TGTGCCAGCACCCGAAGGTTGACTAGAAGCACAGATACGCAGTATTTT.